These 31 T cell receptor beta chains originate from one sample sequenced in a study of cytomegalovirus exposure and HLA in healthy donors. The PCR employed 60 Vbeta primers together with 13 Jbeta primers. Clones were read by immunoSEQ multiplex PCR, and TCRdb kept only the in-frame ones, dropping some. Here the sample spans about 130,000 clones, 65% to 80% being singletons. The sample comprised PBMCs. Receptors originate from a human donor in good health.

There are a few counts of this clone. The genes are TRBV7-9 and TRBJ1-4; D perhaps matches TRBD1 (6 bases). The V end lost 1 base, the J end lost 8 bases, and 14 bases lay between the germline ends. This CDR3 region has 15 residues. CDR1 is SEHNR, CDR2 FQNEAQ, per germline (reference sequence). CDR3 amino acids: CASSLGGQGEEKLFF. The CDR3, as DNA: TGTGCCAGCAGCTTAGGGGGGCAGGGTGAAGAAAAACTGTTTTTT.

The chain joins TRBV7-3 to TRBJ2-3, with unresolved D. Germline-derived CDR1 and CDR2 are SGHTA and FQGTGA. This CDR3 region has 14 residues. The V end lost 5 bases, the J end lost 4 bases, and 13 bases lay between the germline ends. CDR3 loop: CASSQSTSSDTQYF. CDR3 bases: TGTGCCAGCAGCCAATCGACATCATCAGATACGCAGTATTTT. Full variable domain (remainder filled in from reference TRBV7-3 and TRBJ2-3): GAGVSQTPSNKVTEKGKYVELRCDPISGHTALYWYRQSLGQGPEFLIYFQGTGAADDSGLPNDRFFAVRPEGSVSTLKIQRTERGDSAVYLCASSQSTSSDTQYFGPGTRLTVL.

This clone was recorded only once. V usage is TRBV5-1 and J usage is TRBJ1-2; 12 nucleotides match TRBD1. With V trimmed by 6 bases and J by 1 base, 7 bases remained unmatched. The CDR3 is 16 residues long. From germline, CDR1 is SGHRS and CDR2 YFSETQ. The CDR3 reads CASTLGTGGNNYGYTF. CDR3 sequence (DNA): TGCGCCAGCACCCTGGGGACAGGGGGCAATAACTATGGCTACACCTTC.

This chain links TRBV27 with TRBJ1-1; D is possibly TRBD1 (5 bases). CDR3 size: 14 residues. V lost 7 bases to trimming and J lost 3 bases, with 15 bases between them. Germline CDR1 MNHEY, CDR2 SMNVEV (reference sequence). CDR3 nucleotides: TGTGCCAGCATGGCGGGGGTGAGTTACACTGAAGCTTTCTTT. Protein product: CASMAGVSYTEAFF.

The chain joins TRBV6-5 to TRBJ1-1; D remains ambiguous. Germline V gives CDR1 MNHEY, CDR2 SVGAGI. Trimming pared 2 bases from V and 1 base from J, leaving 8 bases between. CDR3 length equals 14 residues. CDR3 residues: CASSYTSENTEAFF. The CDR3, as DNA: TGTGCCAGCAGTTACACCTCAGAGAACACTGAAGCTTTCTTT.

The chain joins TRBV7-6 to TRBJ2-1; 9 nucleotides agree with TRBD2. The length of the CDR3 is 15 residues. The J segment lost 8 bases and the V segment lost 1 base, leaving 6 bases of the junction unmatched. Germline CDR1 reads SGHVS; CDR2 reads FNYEAQ. The CDR3 nucleotides read TGTGCCAGCAGCTTAGGCGGGGGGGCCGTGGATGAGCAGTTCTTC. Translating it yields CASSLGGGAVDEQFF. Supplemented by reference TRBV7-6 and TRBJ2-1, the full variable domain reads GAGVSQSPRYKVTKRGQDVALRCDPISGHVSLYWYRQALGQGPEFLTYFNYEAQQDKSGLPNDRFSAERPEGSISTLTIQRTEQRDSAMYRCASSLGGGAVDEQFFGPGTRLTVL.

Details on this clone: One end of the junction is discordant with germline, which a read error may explain. The chain links TRBV28 to TRBJ2-6; 9 bases map to TRBD1. Germline values: CDR1 MDHEN, CDR2 SYDVKM. The CDR3 covers 15 residues. Here the CDR3 DNA reads TGTGCCAGCAGTTCACAGGGGGCTGGGGCCGACGTCCTGACTTTC. It specifies CASSSQGAGADVLTF.

The chain has TRBV7-9 and TRBJ2-5, with 7 bases identical to TRBD1. Germline V gives CDR1 SEHNR, CDR2 FQNEAQ (reference sequence). The V segment lost 5 bases and the J segment 1 base; nucleotides outside the gene matches: 7. The CDR3 consists of 15 residues. Here the CDR3 DNA reads TGTGCCAGCAGCCAAACCGGGACAGTCCAAGAGACCCAGTACTTC. The encoded protein is CASSQTGTVQETQYF.

V usage is TRBV11-2 and J usage is TRBJ2-5, with a weak D call TRBD1 (7 bases). V was clipped by 5 bases and J by 2 bases, with 15 bases between them. Germline V gene lookup returns CDR1 SGHAT and CDR2 FQNNGV. The CDR3 runs 15 residues. DNA of the CDR3: TGTGCCAGCAGCGCAGGGGGGACGGGACAAGAGACCCAGTACTTC. This translates into CASSAGGTGQETQYF.

The DNA for the CDR3 is TGCGCCAGCAGCCAGTTTCCCCCGGTTGGCTACACCTTC. This gives the protein CASSQFPPVGYTF. The chain carries TRBV4-1 and TRBJ1-2; no clear D. Trimming took 3 bases from V and 7 from J, leaving 12 bases between them. Germline values: CDR1 MGHRA, CDR2 YSYEKL. CDR3 length equals 13 residues.

The chain joins TRBV11-3 to TRBJ2-6; D ambiguous. Trimming pared 1 base from V and 1 base from J, leaving 5 bases between. The CDR3 length is 15 residues. Per germline, CDR1 SGHNT and CDR2 YENEEA. The CDR3 nucleotides read TGTGCCAGCAGCTTAGGGCTTTCTGGGGCCAACGTCCTGACTTTC. It translates to CASSLGLSGANVLTF.

Only one count was recorded for this clone. The rearrangement uses TRBV6-6 and TRBJ1-2; no reliable D call. Germline V gene lookup returns CDR1 MNHNY and CDR2 SVGAGI (reference sequence). With 4 bases removed from V and 2 bases from J, the gap between germline ends came to 11 bases. The CDR3 contains 14 residues. CDR3 residues: CASSSASSNYGYTF. The CDR3 region has the DNA TGTGCCAGCAGTTCCGCGAGTTCAAACTATGGCTACACCTTC.

This clone was detected a few times. The V call is TRBV2, the J call TRBJ1-5; D unresolved. There are 13 residues in the CDR3. Trimming pared 6 bases from V and 3 bases from J, leaving 9 bases between. Per germline, CDR1 SNHLY and CDR2 FYNNEI. The chain's CDR3 is CASRGEDNQPQHF. In nucleotides, the CDR3 is TGTGCCAGCAGGGGAGAAGACAATCAGCCCCAGCATTTT.

The gene calls are TRBV6-1 and TRBJ2-5; possible D gene TRBD1, 5 bases. The CDR3 spans 13 residues. Deletions cut 6 bases from V and 1 base from J, with 9 bases between. Germline V gives CDR1 MNHNS, CDR2 SASEGT. The CDR3 loop reads CASRGRVQETQYF. CDR3 DNA sequence: TGTGCCAGCAGGGGCAGGGTCCAAGAGACCCAGTACTTC.

The chain recombines TRBV5-6 with TRBJ2-1; possible D gene TRBD2, 6 bases. CDR3 length: 16 amino acids. CDR1 is SGHDT, CDR2 YYEEEE, per germline. V gave up 0 bases and J gave up 4 bases, with 14 bases separating them. CDR3 DNA sequence: TGTGCCAGCAGCTTGGGTGGTGGGGGGAGTTACAATGAGCAGTTCTTC. Protein: CASSLGGGGSYNEQFF.

V and J are TRBV19 and TRBJ2-6, with D tentatively TRBD2 (6 bases). Looked up from germline, CDR1 is LNHDA and CDR2 is SQIVND (reference sequence). This CDR3 is built from 14 residues. V was shortened by 4 bases and J by 2 bases, with 6 bases between the two germline ends. This CDR3 reads CASSTGAGANVLTF. CDR3 sequence (DNA): TGTGCCAGTAGTACGGGGGCTGGGGCCAACGTCCTGACTTTC.

V is TRBV19 and J is TRBJ1-1; 8 bases line up with TRBD1. The CDR3 consists of 16 residues. V was pared by 3 bases and J by 0 bases, with 6 bases of the junction left unmatched. The V gene's germline CDR1 is LNHDA and CDR2 SQIVND (reference sequence). The CDR3 spells CASSIPGQGLNTEAFF. The CDR3 region has the DNA TGTGCCAGTAGTATCCCTGGACAGGGCTTGAACACTGAAGCTTTCTTT.

The chain uses TRBV28 and TRBJ2-3; TRBD1 might be the D (6 bases). The germline CDR1 and CDR2 sequences are MDHEN and SYDVKM. V lost 6 bases to trimming and J lost 4 bases, with 14 bases between them. The CDR3 loop spans 14 amino acids. The CDR3 spells CASRAQGPPDTQYF. In nucleotides, the CDR3 is TGTGCCAGCAGGGCACAGGGACCCCCAGATACGCAGTATTTT.

The gene calls are TRBV4-2 and TRBJ2-2; 10 bases fit TRBD1. V lost 4 bases to trimming and J lost 5 bases; unmatched junction nucleotides: 7. Germline CDR1 and CDR2: LGHNA and YNFKEQ. The CDR3 loop spans 16 amino acids. The CDR3 spells CASSRQGAKITGELFF. The CDR3 DNA follows: TGTGCCAGCAGCCGACAGGGGGCGAAGATTACCGGGGAGCTGTTTTTT.

This sequence joins TRBV2 and TRBJ2-7; 12 bases are shared with TRBD2. CDR3 length: 16 residues. Trimming at V came to 6 bases and at J to 4 bases, leaving 10 bases not matched to a gene. Germline-derived CDR1 and CDR2 are SNHLY and FYNNEI. The CDR3 loop is CASRDLLAGGCYEQYF. In DNA form, the CDR3 reads TGTGCCAGCAGAGACCTACTAGCGGGGGGATGTTACGAGCAGTACTTC.

This clone was seen a handful of times. The chain uses TRBV28 and TRBJ1-1; TRBD1 might be the D (5 bases). The CDR3 covers 17 residues. Trimming took 2 bases from V and 1 from J, leaving 17 bases between them. CDR1 and CDR2 (germline): MDHEN, SYDVKM. As DNA, the CDR3 is TGTGCCAGCAGTTTAGATGCGTGGGGCAGGCCGAACACTGAAGCTTTCTTT. This sequence encodes CASSLDAWGRPNTEAFF.

Note on this clone: Germline is not matched at one junction end, which may reflect a read error. The V and J genes are TRBV7-8 and TRBJ1-2; 7 bases are shared with TRBD1. The germline gives CDR1 SGHVS, CDR2 FQNEAQ. This CDR3 has 15 amino acids. CDR3 nucleotide sequence: TGTGCCAGCAGCCACTCCCGTGGGACAGACTATGGCCACACCTTC. Protein sequence: CASSHSRGTDYGHTF.

CDR3 sequence: CASSPLAGGRYEQYF. Written as DNA, the CDR3 is TGTGCCAGCAGCCCGTTAGCGGGGGGGAGATACGAGCAGTACTTC. This rearrangement joins TRBV7-8 to TRBJ2-5; TRBD2 agrees at 11 bases. The J call is in doubt because the DNA end fits TRBJ2-7 better. CDR1 and CDR2 (germline): SGHVS, FQNEAQ. The CDR3 consists of 15 residues.

This clone has only a few counts. The chain recombines TRBV5-1 with TRBJ2-7; 10 nucleotides line up with TRBD1. J lost 3 bases, V lost 4 bases, and 4 bases had no gene match. The CDR3 is 14 residues long. Germline CDR1 and CDR2: SGHRS and YFSETQ. CDR3 nucleotides: TGCGCCAGCAGCATGGACAGGGGGAGCTACGAGCAGTACTTC. Translation: CASSMDRGSYEQYF.

This clone has a single count. J is TRBJ1-2 and V is TRBV5-6; 7 nucleotides align to TRBD1. The germline gives CDR1 SGHDT, CDR2 YYEEEE. This CDR3 spans 15 amino acids. Trimming at V came to 4 bases and at J to 10 bases, leaving 16 bases not matched to a gene. This CDR3 is CASSNEPTGPWYYTF. In DNA, the CDR3 is TGTGCCAGCAGCAACGAACCGACAGGGCCCTGGTACTACACCTTC.

The chain employs TRBV6-5 and TRBJ2-3; 8 bases line up with TRBD2. Germline V CDR1 and CDR2: MNHEY, SVGAGI. With V trimmed by 10 bases and J by 2 bases, 11 bases remained unmatched. There are 15 residues in the CDR3. The CDR3 bases are TGTGCCACCGGCGGGGAGCGGGGGACCACAGATACGCAGTATTTT. The encoded protein is CATGGERGTTDTQYF.

The genes are TRBV14 and TRBJ1-2, with D unclear. V was clipped by 1 base and J by 5 bases, with 14 bases between them. The CDR3 is 15 amino acids. CDR1 and CDR2 from the germline V gene are SGHDN and FVKESK. CDR3 amino acids: CASSQVGGSVYGYTF. The CDR3 coding sequence is TGTGCCAGCAGCCAAGTAGGAGGATCCGTTTATGGCTACACCTTC.

This clone was detected only once. This chain joins TRBV16 and TRBJ1-1, with D hard to call. The CDR3 runs to 13 residues. Between the trimmed V and J ends, which lost 0 bases and 8 bases, there was a span of 10 bases. In germline, CDR1 is KGHSY, CDR2 FQNENV. In DNA, the CDR3 is TGTGCCAGCAGCCAATCGGGGAGGCTCGAAGCTTTCTTT. The encoded protein is CASSQSGRLEAFF.

This chain links TRBV6-6 with TRBJ2-7; D might be TRBD2 (5 bases). CDR3 length: 14 residues. Trimming cost V 0 bases and J 5 bases, with 11 bases left between them. Per the germline V gene, CDR1 is MNHNY and CDR2 is SVGAGI (reference sequence). In DNA, the CDR3 is TGTGCCAGCAGTTACTCAGAGGACTCAAACGAGCAGTACTTC. Translated: CASSYSEDSNEQYF.

The chain couples TRBV4-2 to TRBJ2-7; TRBD2 agrees at 12 bases. CDR1 and CDR2 from the germline V gene are LGHNA and YNFKEQ. V shed 4 bases, J shed 7 bases, and the junction held 14 bases outside the gene matches. CDR3 size: 17 residues. As DNA, the CDR3 is TGTGCCAGCAGCCGCGAGCTAGCGGGGGGGACCGGCGGGGAGCAGTACTTC. Translated, it gives CASSRELAGGTGGEQYF.

The genes are TRBV6-6 and TRBJ2-3; possibly TRBD2 for D (6 bases). V was pared by 8 bases and J by 5 bases, with 17 bases between. Germline V lookup: CDR1 MNHNY, CDR2 SVGAGI (reference sequence). There are 14 residues in the CDR3. CDR3 bases: TGTGCCAGCGGCGACCGGGACTTCGAAGATACGCAGTATTTT. Translating it yields CASGDRDFEDTQYF.